The rows below give T cell receptor beta chains drawn from one sample of a study of T cells in Graves' hyperthyroidism and ophthalmopathy. A single record per CDR3 protein comes from TCRdb applying MiXCR to the multiplex PCR reads. The repertoire holds around 300,000 distinct CDR3 sequences, about 25% seen once, with about 30% in the top ten. Sequenced material: blood. The receptors were sampled from a man aged 35 to 55 with Graves' hyperthyroidism that later progressed to Graves' ophthalmopathy. Both conserved end residues are part of each CDR3. A D gene is named only where the DNA matches it firmly. A row's size may be missing; if present it is once, few, many or a size class.

cdr3_aa cdr3_nt j_call clone_size d_call v_call
CAISAGAVNTEAFF TGTGCCATCAGTGCAGGGGCTGTGAACACTGAAGCTTTCTTT TRBJ1-1 many - TRBV10-3
CATSDRVDRVNYGYTF TGTGCCACCAGTGATCGAGTGGACAGAGTCAACTATGGCTACACCTTC TRBJ1-2 many - TRBV24-1
CASTRYSSYEQYF TGTGCCAGCACCCGCTACAGTTCCTACGAGCAGTACTTC TRBJ2-7 few - TRBV12-3/TRBV12-4
CASSQDASGRVLQETQYF TGCGCCAGCAGCCAAGACGCTAGCGGGAGGGTTTTGCAGGAGACCCAGTACTTC TRBJ2-5 many TRBD2 TRBV4-1
CSAGTSGRGSYEQYF TGCAGTGCTGGCACGAGCGGGAGGGGCTCCTACGAGCAGTACTTC TRBJ2-7 many TRBD2 TRBV20-1
CASRWDRGLDEQYF TGTGCCAGCAGATGGGACAGGGGGCTTGATGAGCAGTACTTC TRBJ2-7 many TRBD1 TRBV28
CASSDRGANELFF TGCGCCAGCAGTGACCGTGGGGCCAACGAGCTGTTTTTT TRBJ2-2 many - TRBV10-1
CAWSVLVVRNYTF TGTGCCTGGAGTGTACTGGTTGTTCGGAACTACACCTTC TRBJ1-2 many - TRBV30
CASASRGTGDSYEQYF TGTGCTAGTGCCTCCCGAGGGACAGGGGATTCCTACGAGCAGTACTTC TRBJ2-7 once TRBD1 TRBV12-5
CSVEGHTEAFF TGCAGCGTTGAGGGCCACACTGAAGCTTTCTTT TRBJ1-1 - - TRBV29-1
CASSLMVGVNTEAFF TGCGCCAGCAGCTTGATGGTGGGCGTGAACACTGAAGCTTTCTTT TRBJ1-1 many - TRBV5-1
CASMRSNYGYTF TGTGCCAGCATGCGTTCTAACTATGGCTACACCTTC TRBJ1-2 - - TRBV12-3/TRBV12-4
CASSLRTGAHGYTF TGCGCCAGCAGCTTGAGAACAGGGGCGCATGGCTACACCTTC TRBJ1-2 many TRBD1 TRBV5-1
CASGPGRGQNIQYF TGTGCCAGTGGACCGGGCCGGGGCCAAAACATTCAGTACTTC TRBJ2-4 - - TRBV28
CASSHNAQEQYF TGCGCCAGCAGCCACAACGCTCAAGAGCAGTACTTC TRBJ2-7 many - TRBV5-1
CASSLPRGDTEAFF TGTGCCAGCTCCCTTCCCCGGGGGGACACTGAAGCTTTCTTT TRBJ1-1 - - TRBV27
CASSYSAGQETQYF TGTGCCAGCAGTTACTCCGCAGGGCAAGAGACCCAGTACTTC TRBJ2-5 many - TRBV6-5
CASSFGGPSHSGRSYEQYF TGTGCCAGCAGTTTCGGTGGACCCAGCCATAGCGGCCGCTCCTACGAGCAGTACTTC TRBJ2-7 many - TRBV27
CSAGGRALDTF TGCAGCGCGGGGGGAAGGGCGTTAGACACCTTC TRBJ1-2 many - TRBV29-1
CASSELSSGRTSGEGETQYF TGTGCCAGCAGTGAATTATCGAGCGGGAGGACTAGCGGAGAGGGTGAGACCCAGTACTTC TRBJ2-5 - TRBD2 TRBV6-1
CASSEVTDTQYF TGTGCCAGCAGTGAAGTTACAGATACGCAGTATTTT TRBJ2-3 many - TRBV6-1
CASSLDATEAFF TGTGCCAGCAGTTTAGATGCCACTGAAGCTTTCTTT TRBJ1-1 - - TRBV12-3/TRBV12-4
CAIREGQETQYF TGTGCCATCCGGGAGGGCCAAGAGACCCAGTACTTC TRBJ2-5 many TRBD2 TRBV10-3
CASSLDTPNYGYTF TGTGCCAGCAGTTTAGACACTCCTAACTATGGCTACACCTTC TRBJ1-2 - - TRBV12-3/TRBV12-4
CASSPRQGFSNQPQHF TGTGCCAGCTCACCCCGACAGGGTTTTAGCAATCAGCCCCAGCATTTT TRBJ1-5 many TRBD1 TRBV18
CASSMGTEETQYF TGTGCCAGTAGTATGGGGACAGAAGAGACCCAGTACTTC TRBJ2-5 many TRBD1 TRBV19
CAWSVPTGNRNQPQHF TGTGCCTGGAGTGTACCCACAGGTAATCGGAATCAGCCCCAGCATTTT TRBJ1-5 many - TRBV30
CASSSGTPMNTEAFF TGTGCCAGCAGTTCAGGGACCCCTATGAACACTGAAGCTTTCTTT TRBJ1-1 many - TRBV12-3/TRBV12-4
CSARAAAGGEQETQYF TGCAGTGCTAGAGCCGCCGCTGGGGGGGAACAAGAGACCCAGTACTTC TRBJ2-5 many TRBD2 TRBV20-1
CASSQENRENYGYTF TGCGCCAGCAGCCAAGAGAACAGGGAGAACTATGGCTACACCTTC TRBJ1-2 - - TRBV4-1
CASSPNRGSTEAFF TGTGCCAGCTCGCCGAACAGGGGAAGCACTGAAGCTTTCTTT TRBJ1-1 few TRBD1 TRBV18
CATTTGQEQYF TGTGCCACCACCACAGGACAGGAGCAGTACTTC TRBJ2-7 - - TRBV24-1
CASTRSAVLENTEAFF TGTGCCAGCACTCGTTCCGCGGTTCTGGAGAACACTGAAGCTTTCTTT TRBJ1-1 many - TRBV6-1
CSVESENTGELFF TGCAGCGTTGAGTCGGAGAACACCGGGGAGCTGTTTTTT TRBJ2-2 - - TRBV29-1
CASSAQGQEQETQYF TGTGCCAGCAGTGCTCAGGGACAGGAGCAAGAGACCCAGTACTTC TRBJ2-5 - TRBD1 TRBV6-1
CASRGSGVETQYF TGCGCCAGCCGAGGCTCGGGGGTAGAGACCCAGTACTTC TRBJ2-5 many - TRBV5-1
CASSSFAREGNIQYF TGTGCCAGCAGTTCCTTCGCGAGGGAAGGAAACATTCAGTACTTC TRBJ2-4 many - TRBV12-3/TRBV12-4
CASSRGGQVGYEQYF TGTGCCAGCAGTAGAGGAGGACAGGTCGGCTACGAGCAGTACTTC TRBJ2-7 - TRBD1 TRBV12-3/TRBV12-4
CSAPGQGPTTYEQYF TGCAGTGCACCGGGACAGGGGCCGACTACCTACGAGCAGTACTTC TRBJ2-7 many TRBD1 TRBV20-1
CASTPSGTVGLNGELFF TGTGCCAGCACCCCCTCGGGGACAGTTGGGCTAAACGGGGAGCTGTTTTTT TRBJ2-2 - TRBD1 TRBV6-1
CATSDSGTGSFNEQYF TGTGCCACCAGTGATTCCGGGACAGGGTCTTTCAACGAGCAGTACTTC TRBJ2-7 many TRBD1 TRBV24-1
CSVVGTMQETQYF TGCAGCGTTGTTGGGACTATGCAAGAGACCCAGTACTTC TRBJ2-5 many TRBD2 TRBV29-1
CASNTPGQNYGYTF TGTGCCAGTAACACCCCCGGACAGAACTATGGCTACACCTTC TRBJ1-2 - - TRBV19
CASSLLGIGPMNTEAFF TGTGCCAGCAGCTTATTGGGGATAGGCCCCATGAACACTGAAGCTTTCTTT TRBJ1-1 - - TRBV11-2
CSASQPTGVRETQYF TGCAGTGCTAGCCAACCGACAGGGGTGAGAGAGACCCAGTACTTC TRBJ2-5 many TRBD1 TRBV20-1
CASSLTPTNYGYTF TGTGCCAGCAGTCTGACACCTACAAACTATGGCTACACCTTC TRBJ1-2 many - TRBV2
CASSLLASRGTGELFF TGTGCCAGCAGCCTGCTGGCTTCTCGGGGCACCGGGGAGCTGTTTTTT TRBJ2-2 many - TRBV11-1
CASSLQGAAGANVLTF TGTGCCAGCAGTTTACAGGGGGCGGCTGGGGCCAACGTCCTGACTTTC TRBJ2-6 once TRBD1 TRBV28
CAIRDQFSYEQYF TGTGCCATTCGGGACCAATTCTCCTACGAGCAGTACTTC TRBJ2-7 many - TRBV27
CASSEFRGKPYEQYF TGTGCCAGTAGTGAGTTTCGCGGAAAACCCTACGAGCAGTACTTC TRBJ2-7 many - TRBV19
CATSKDGPYEQYF TGTGCCACCAGCAAGGACGGCCCCTACGAGCAGTACTTC TRBJ2-7 many - TRBV15
CATSDVGGDYEQYF TGTGCCACCAGTGATGTCGGAGGAGACTACGAGCAGTACTTC TRBJ2-7 many - TRBV24-1
CASSFPYGAGDSAGETQYF TGTGCCAGCAGTTTCCCCTATGGAGCGGGAGATTCTGCGGGGGAGACCCAGTACTTC TRBJ2-5 - TRBD2 TRBV6-2/TRBV6-3
CSASPADGLYF TGCAGTGCTAGTCCAGCTGATGGTTTGTACTTC TRBJ2-7 - - TRBV20-1
CASSQGYSESYEQYF TGTGCCAGCAGCCAAGGGTATTCAGAGTCCTACGAGCAGTACTTC TRBJ2-7 many - TRBV3-1